This entry describes one T cell receptor beta chain. Some clones are missing from TCRdb's copy, which holds only in-frame ones; the method was immunoSEQ multiplex PCR. Of under 250,000 clones in the sample, 82% were seen once. The data belong to a study of blood T cell repertoires in COVID-19. Material: peripheral blood. The source of this sequence is a woman between 70 and 85 years old with COVID-19, enrolled during active disease.

The CDR3 bases are TGTGCCTCGGACCCCGGACTCAATCGGGGCAATCAGCCCCAGCATTTT. As protein: CASDPGLNRGNQPQHF. The chain has TRBV30 and TRBJ1-5; D unresolved. Germline V lookup: CDR1 GTSNPN, CDR2 SVGIG (reference sequence). The CDR3 is made up of 16 amino acids. V was trimmed by 7 bases and J by 2 bases, leaving 21 bases between them.